The subject of this entry is one T cell receptor (beta chain). As yet, its antigen is unknown. Each donor was nominally healthy when sampled (though unrecorded immune exposures were likely). The data were obtained in a study of cytomegalovirus exposure and HLA in healthy donors. The PCR had 60 Vbeta and 13 Jbeta primers. Assay used: immunoSEQ multiplex PCR; TCRdb lists only in-frame clones, some missing. This table has about 250,000 clones, over 90% appearing once. Study results and caveats: For presence/absence analyses, sequencing depth was assumed to be roughly uniform across donors. Apart from CMV serostatus, no immune exposure information was available.

The sample consisted of PBMCs. The sequence was obtained from a girl between 2 and 10 years old in good health and CMV-seronegative.

CDR3 in DNA: TGTGCCAGCAGCTTTGGGACAGGGGAATACGAGCAGTACTTC. Residues: CASSFGTGEYEQYF. The chain links TRBV11-2 to TRBJ2-7; 10 nucleotides agree with TRBD1. This CDR3 contains 14 residues. V trimming: 3 bases; J trimming: 4 bases; junction bases outside the gene matches: 3. Germline-derived CDR1 and CDR2 are SGHAT and FQNNGV.